These T cell receptor beta chains were read from a single sample in a study of GPR56 and killer-like receptors on CD4 memory cells. TCRdb reprocessed the reads, keeping one entry per CDR3 protein, no DNA. The table lists about 2,400 distinct CDR3 sequences, with about 3.8% in the top ten. The sequencing sample was made of memory CD4+ T cells from blood. The origin of the receptors is a human donor in good health. Each CDR3 is given with its conserved first and last residue. The size entry is marked missing in some rows and otherwise reads once, few, many or a size class.

TRBJ1-6 medium-sized TRBV28 CASSPRQGIYNSPLHF
TRBJ2-1 NA TRBV20-1 CSSIRGILQFF
TRBJ1-1 medium-sized TRBV7-2 CASRKTSYTEAFF
TRBJ2-7 medium-sized TRBV18 CASSPPTGVHEQYF
TRBJ1-2 NA TRBV6-6 CASSYRGGREGYTF
TRBJ1-6 NA TRBV18 CASSPPSGANSPLHF
TRBJ1-1 NA TRBV7-9 CASSLQKSTEAFF
TRBJ1-4 medium-sized TRBV6-1 CASRSSGASEKLFF
TRBJ1-5 large TRBV19 CASSALTGVSNQPQHF
TRBJ2-5 medium-sized TRBV13 CASSWRGGDLETQYF
TRBJ2-1 NA TRBV4-3 CASSQEYTRLAGRNEQFF
TRBJ2-1 NA TRBV19 CASRRDSSYNEQFF
TRBJ2-7 NA TRBV10-1 CASSDGGPSIEQYF